This is a list of T cell receptor beta chains from one sample in a study of shared clonotypes between healthy human individuals. Measured with immunoSEQ multiplex PCR; TCRdb has only the in-frame clones, and not every one. The sample shows about 1.5 million clones, roughly 98% of them seen only once. The sample comprised naive CD4+ T cells sorted from blood. The origin of the receptors is a man younger than 45 in good health. Each CDR3 is given with its conserved first and last residue. The D gene is left open where the match is weak. Where a row states a size, it is once, few, many or the class of an expanded clone; other rows omit it.

d_gene	abundance	v_gene	j_gene	CDR3nt	CDR3aa
TRBD1	-	TRBV5-1	TRBJ2-1	TGCGCCAGCAGCCCACAGGGGGCGACTGAGCAGTTCTTC	CASSPQGATEQFF
-	once	TRBV6-5	TRBJ2-7	TGTGCCAGCAGTTACTATAGGGGCAGGTACGAGCAGTACTTC	CASSYYRGRYEQYF
-	once	TRBV29-1	TRBJ2-1	TGCAGCGTTGCAGGTCTTAGGGAGCAGTTCTTC	CSVAGLREQFF
-	-	TRBV9	TRBJ1-3	TGTGCCAGCAGCGTTCGGCACTCTGGAAACACCATATATTTT	CASSVRHSGNTIYF
TRBD2	-	TRBV4-3	TRBJ2-1	TGCGCCAGCAGCCAGGGACTAGCTGTCAATGAGCAGTTCTTC	CASSQGLAVNEQFF
-	-	TRBV28	TRBJ1-2	TGTGCCAGCAGTTTATGGCAGAATACTAACTATGGCTACACCTTC	CASSLWQNTNYGYTF
TRBD2	-	TRBV2	TRBJ2-2	TGTGCCAGCAGTGGCCGGTGGGCGGGAGGATCCTTCGACGGGGAGCTGTTTTTT	CASSGRWAGGSFDGELFF
TRBD1	-	TRBV7-2	TRBJ1-5	TGTGCCAGCAGCTTAGGGACAGGCCGCAATCAGCCCCAGCATTTT	CASSLGTGRNQPQHF
-	-	TRBV20-1	TRBJ2-3	TGCAGTGCTAGAGTGGGGGATACGCAGTATTTT	CSARVGDTQYF
TRBD2	-	TRBV7-9	TRBJ2-3	TGTGCCAGCAGCTTAAGACTAGCGGGAGCGGAAGATACGCAGTATTTT	CASSLRLAGAEDTQYF